This T cell receptor beta chain was identified in a study of CD8 T cells in Susac syndrome. On the study more broadly: When their blood was taken, the Susac syndrome patients had either not yet had any therapy, were taking corticosteroids, or were taking intravenous immunoglobulin alone. Findings of the study overall: Clonal expansion was not seen in any Susac syndrome CD4+ T cell repertoire.

The authors reverse transcribed about 0.5 to 1 ug RNA with random hexamers. TCRdb used MiXCR to reprocess the immunoSEQ multiplex PCR reads, holding one entry per CDR3 protein. This table has under 250,000 distinct CDR3 sequences, approximately 94% appearing once. On this clonotype: No antigen is known for it.

Trimming cost V 0 bases and J 5 bases, with 10 bases left between them. Germline loops: CDR1 SGHAT, CDR2 FQDESV (reference sequence). This CDR3 comprises 14 residues. TCR beta sequencing covered blood CD8+ and CD4+ T cells. This clonotype originated in a human donor with Susac syndrome. Material: CD4+ T cells from PBMCs. This chain uses TRBV11-1 with TRBJ2-5, with D perhaps TRBD1 (6 bases). CDR3: CASSLAGAKETQYF. The CDR3 DNA follows: TGTGCCAGCAGCTTAGCGGGGGCGAAGGAGACCCAGTACTTC.